The clone carrying this T cell receptor (beta chain) has a count of ten or more. Antigen unknown. These data are taken from a study of CD8 T cells in ankylosing spondylitis. Study-level results: A TCR beta motif made of about eight highly homologous variants seemed typical of ankylosing spondylitis blood.

For TCR beta, libraries came from quantitative 5'-RACE with molecular barcodes. TCRdb reanalysed the 5' RACE reads using MiXCR and keeps one entry per CDR3 protein. The data hold 30,000 to 45,000 distinct CDR3 sequences, with about an eighth observed a single time. The sequence was collected from a male donor with ankylosing spondylitis. Sequenced: synovial fluid, either unsorted or a sorted T cell fraction (not recorded which).

The CDR3 protein is CASSVEGTYEQYF. CDR3 in DNA: TGTGCCAGCAGCGTAGAAGGGACCTACGAGCAGTACTTC. The genes are TRBV9 and TRBJ2-7; no clear D gene. Trimming cost V 0 bases and J 2 bases, with 6 bases left between them. The CDR3 totals 13 residues. Germline-derived CDR1 and CDR2 are SGDLS and YYNGEE.